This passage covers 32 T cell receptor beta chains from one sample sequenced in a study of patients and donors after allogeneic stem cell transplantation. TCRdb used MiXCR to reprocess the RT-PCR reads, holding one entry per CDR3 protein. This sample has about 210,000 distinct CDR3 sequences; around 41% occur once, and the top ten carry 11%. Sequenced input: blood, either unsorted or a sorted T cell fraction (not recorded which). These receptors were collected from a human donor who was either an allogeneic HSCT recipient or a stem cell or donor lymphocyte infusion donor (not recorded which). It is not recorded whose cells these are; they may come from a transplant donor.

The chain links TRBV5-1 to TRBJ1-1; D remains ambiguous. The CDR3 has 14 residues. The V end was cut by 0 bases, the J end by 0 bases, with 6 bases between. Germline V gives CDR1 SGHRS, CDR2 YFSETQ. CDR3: CASSLGLLNTEAFF. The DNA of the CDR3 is TGCGCCAGCAGCTTGGGACTCCTGAACACTGAAGCTTTCTTT.

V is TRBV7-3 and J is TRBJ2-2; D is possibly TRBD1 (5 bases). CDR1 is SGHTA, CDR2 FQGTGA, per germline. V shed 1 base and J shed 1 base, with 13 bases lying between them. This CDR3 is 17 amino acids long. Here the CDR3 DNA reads TGTGCCAGCAGCTTAAGGCCCTGGCAGGGGAACACCGGGGAGCTGTTTTTT. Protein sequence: CASSLRPWQGNTGELFF. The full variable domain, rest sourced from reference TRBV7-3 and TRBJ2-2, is GAGVSQTPSNKVTEKGKYVELRCDPISGHTALYWYRQSLGQGPEFLIYFQGTGAADDSGLPNDRFFAVRPEGSVSTLKIQRTERGDSAVYLCASSLRPWQGNTGELFFGEGSRLTVL.

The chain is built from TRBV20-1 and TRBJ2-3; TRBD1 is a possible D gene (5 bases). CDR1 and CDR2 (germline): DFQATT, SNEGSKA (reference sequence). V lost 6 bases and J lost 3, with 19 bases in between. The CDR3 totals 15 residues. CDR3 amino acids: CSATDTGHRTDTQYF. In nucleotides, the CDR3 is TGCAGTGCAACTGACACGGGCCACAGGACAGATACGCAGTATTTT.

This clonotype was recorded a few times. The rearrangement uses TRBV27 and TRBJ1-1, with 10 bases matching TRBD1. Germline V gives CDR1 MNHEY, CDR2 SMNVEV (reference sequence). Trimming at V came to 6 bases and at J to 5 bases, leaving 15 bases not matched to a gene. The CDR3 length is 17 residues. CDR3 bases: TGTGCCAGCAGCCGACAGGGGGCGGTAGCTTTATGGACTGAAGCTTTCTTT. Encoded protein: CASSRQGAVALWTEAFF.

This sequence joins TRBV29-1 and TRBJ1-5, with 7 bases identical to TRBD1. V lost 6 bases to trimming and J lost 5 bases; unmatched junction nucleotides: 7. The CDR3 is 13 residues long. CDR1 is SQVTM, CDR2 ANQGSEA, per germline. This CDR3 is CSVSQGGDQPQHF. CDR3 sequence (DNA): TGCAGCGTCTCCCAGGGGGGCGATCAGCCCCAGCATTTT.

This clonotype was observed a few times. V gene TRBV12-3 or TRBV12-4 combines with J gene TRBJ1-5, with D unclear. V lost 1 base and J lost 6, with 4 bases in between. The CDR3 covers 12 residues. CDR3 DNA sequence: TGTGCCAGCAGTTTAGTAATTCAGCCCCAGCATTTT. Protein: CASSLVIQPQHF.

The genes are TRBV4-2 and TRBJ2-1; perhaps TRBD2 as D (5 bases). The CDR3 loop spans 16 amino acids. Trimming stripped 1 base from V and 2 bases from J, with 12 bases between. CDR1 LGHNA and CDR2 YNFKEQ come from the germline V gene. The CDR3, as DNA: TGTGCCAGCAGCCAAGTTCGGGGAACGCCCTACAATGAGCAGTTCTTC. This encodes CASSQVRGTPYNEQFF.

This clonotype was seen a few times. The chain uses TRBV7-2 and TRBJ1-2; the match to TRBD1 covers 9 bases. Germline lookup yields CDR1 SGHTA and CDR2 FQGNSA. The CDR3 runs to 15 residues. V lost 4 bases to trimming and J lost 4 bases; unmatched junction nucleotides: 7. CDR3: CASSWGDRASYGYTF. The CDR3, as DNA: TGTGCCAGCAGCTGGGGGGACAGGGCCTCCTATGGCTACACCTTC.

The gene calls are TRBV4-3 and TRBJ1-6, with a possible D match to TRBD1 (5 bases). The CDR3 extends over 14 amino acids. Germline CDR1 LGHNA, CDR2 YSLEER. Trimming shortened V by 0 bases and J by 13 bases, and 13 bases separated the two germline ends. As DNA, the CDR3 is TGCGCCAGCAGCCAAGACACCTTCGGGGCGCCCCTCCACTTT. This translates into CASSQDTFGAPLHF.

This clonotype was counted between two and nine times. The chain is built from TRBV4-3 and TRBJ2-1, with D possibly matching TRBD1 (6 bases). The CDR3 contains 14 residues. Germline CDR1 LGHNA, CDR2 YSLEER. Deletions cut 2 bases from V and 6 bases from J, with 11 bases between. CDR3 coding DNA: TGCGCCAGCAGCCAAATCACAGGGTCCAATGAGCAGTTCTTC. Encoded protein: CASSQITGSNEQFF.

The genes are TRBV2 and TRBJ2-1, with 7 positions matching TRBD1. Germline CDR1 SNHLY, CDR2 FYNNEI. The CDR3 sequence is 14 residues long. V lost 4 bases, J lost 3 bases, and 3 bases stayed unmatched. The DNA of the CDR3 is TGTGCCAGCAGTGGAGACAGGGACTACAATGAGCAGTTCTTC. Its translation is CASSGDRDYNEQFF.

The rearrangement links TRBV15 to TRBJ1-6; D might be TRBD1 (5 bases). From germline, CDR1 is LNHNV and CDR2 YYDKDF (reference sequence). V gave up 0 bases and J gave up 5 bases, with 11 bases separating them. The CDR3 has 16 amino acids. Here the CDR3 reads CATSRDIAGNNSPLHF. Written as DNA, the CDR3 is TGTGCCACCAGCAGAGATATAGCAGGGAATAATTCACCCCTCCACTTT.

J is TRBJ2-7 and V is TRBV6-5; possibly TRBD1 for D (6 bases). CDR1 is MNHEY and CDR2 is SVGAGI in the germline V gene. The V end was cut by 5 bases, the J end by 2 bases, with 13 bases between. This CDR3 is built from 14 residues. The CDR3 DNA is TGTGCCAGCAGTCAAGGGACATCTCCCTACGAGCAGTACTTC. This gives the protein CASSQGTSPYEQYF.

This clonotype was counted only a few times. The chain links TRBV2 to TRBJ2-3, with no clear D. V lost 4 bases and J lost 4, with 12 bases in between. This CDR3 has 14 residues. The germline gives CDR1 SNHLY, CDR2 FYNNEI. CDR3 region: CASSVPGVPDTQYF. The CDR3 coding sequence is TGTGCCAGCAGTGTCCCGGGCGTCCCAGATACGCAGTATTTT.

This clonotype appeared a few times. The CDR3 DNA is TGTGCCAGCAGTCGGGGGTGGGCTGAAGCTTTCTTT. It yields the protein CASSRGWAEAFF. The V call is TRBV12-3 or TRBV12-4, the J call TRBJ1-1, with D possibly TRBD1 on 5 matching bases. CDR3 length equals 12 residues. The V end lost 5 bases, the J end lost 6 bases, and 10 bases lay between the germline ends.

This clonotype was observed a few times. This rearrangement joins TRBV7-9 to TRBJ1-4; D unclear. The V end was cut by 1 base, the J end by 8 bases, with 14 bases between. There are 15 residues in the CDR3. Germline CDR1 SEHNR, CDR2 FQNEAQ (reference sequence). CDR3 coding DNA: TGTGCCAGCAGCTTAGGCGGGGTGATTGGAGAAAAACTGTTTTTT. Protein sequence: CASSLGGVIGEKLFF.

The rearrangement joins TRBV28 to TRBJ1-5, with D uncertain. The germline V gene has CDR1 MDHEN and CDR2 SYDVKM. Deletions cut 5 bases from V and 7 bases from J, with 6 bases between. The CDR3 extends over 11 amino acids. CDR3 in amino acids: CASSQRQPQHF. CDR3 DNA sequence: TGTGCCAGCAGTCAACGACAGCCCCAGCATTTT.

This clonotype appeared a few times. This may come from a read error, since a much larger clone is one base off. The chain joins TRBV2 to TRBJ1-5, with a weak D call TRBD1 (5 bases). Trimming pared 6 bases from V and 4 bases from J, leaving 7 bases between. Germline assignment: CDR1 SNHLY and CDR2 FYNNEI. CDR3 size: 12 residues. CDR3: CASSSGNQPQHF. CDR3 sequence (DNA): TGTGCCAGCAGCTCAGGGAATCAGCCCCAGCATTTT.

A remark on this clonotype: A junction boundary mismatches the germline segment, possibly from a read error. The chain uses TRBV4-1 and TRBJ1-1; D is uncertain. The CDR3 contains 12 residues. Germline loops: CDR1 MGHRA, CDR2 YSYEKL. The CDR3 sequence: CVSKEANTEAFF. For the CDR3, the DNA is TGCGTCAGCAAGGAGGCGAACACTGAAGCTTTCTTT.

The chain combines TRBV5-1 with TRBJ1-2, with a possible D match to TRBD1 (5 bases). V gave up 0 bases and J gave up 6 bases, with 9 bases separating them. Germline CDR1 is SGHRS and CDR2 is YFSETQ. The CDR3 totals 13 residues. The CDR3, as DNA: TGCGCCAGCAGCTTGGCAGGGAGTCATGGCTACACCTTC. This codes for CASSLAGSHGYTF.

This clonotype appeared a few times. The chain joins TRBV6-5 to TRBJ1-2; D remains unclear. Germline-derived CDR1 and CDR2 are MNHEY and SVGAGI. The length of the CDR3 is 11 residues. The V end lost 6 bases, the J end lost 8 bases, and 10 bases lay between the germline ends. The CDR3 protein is CASRTVGGYTF. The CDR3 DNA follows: TGTGCCAGCAGGACGGTGGGCGGCTACACCTTC.

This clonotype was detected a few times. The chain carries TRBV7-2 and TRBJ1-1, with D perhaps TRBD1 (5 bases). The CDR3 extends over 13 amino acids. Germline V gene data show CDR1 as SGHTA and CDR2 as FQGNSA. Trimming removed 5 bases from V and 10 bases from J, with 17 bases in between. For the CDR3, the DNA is TGTGCCAGCAGCCCCGGGCGGGGCTATCGAGCTTTCTTT. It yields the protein CASSPGRGYRAFF.

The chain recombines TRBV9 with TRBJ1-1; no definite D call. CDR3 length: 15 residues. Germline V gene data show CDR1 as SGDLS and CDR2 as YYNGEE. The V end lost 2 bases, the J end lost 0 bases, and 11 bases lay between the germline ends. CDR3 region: CASSVAQKMNTEAFF. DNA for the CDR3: TGTGCCAGCAGCGTGGCACAGAAGATGAACACTGAAGCTTTCTTT.

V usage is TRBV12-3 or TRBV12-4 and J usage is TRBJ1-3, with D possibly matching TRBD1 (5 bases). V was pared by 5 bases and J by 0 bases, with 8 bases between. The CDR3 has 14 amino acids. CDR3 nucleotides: TGTGCCAGCAGTACAGGTTACTCTGGAAACACCATATATTTT. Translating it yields CASSTGYSGNTIYF.

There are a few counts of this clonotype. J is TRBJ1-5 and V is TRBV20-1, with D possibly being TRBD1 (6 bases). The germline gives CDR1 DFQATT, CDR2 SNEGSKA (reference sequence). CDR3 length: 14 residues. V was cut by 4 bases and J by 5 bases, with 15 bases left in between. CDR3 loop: CSATKDSLYQPQHF. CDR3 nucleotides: TGCAGTGCTACAAAGGACAGCTTGTATCAGCCCCAGCATTTT.

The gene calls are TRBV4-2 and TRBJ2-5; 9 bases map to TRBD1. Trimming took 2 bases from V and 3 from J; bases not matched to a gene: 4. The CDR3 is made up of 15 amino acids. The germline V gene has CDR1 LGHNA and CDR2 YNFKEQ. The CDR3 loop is CASSQKTGGEETQYF. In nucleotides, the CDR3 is TGTGCCAGCAGCCAAAAGACAGGGGGGGAAGAGACCCAGTACTTC.

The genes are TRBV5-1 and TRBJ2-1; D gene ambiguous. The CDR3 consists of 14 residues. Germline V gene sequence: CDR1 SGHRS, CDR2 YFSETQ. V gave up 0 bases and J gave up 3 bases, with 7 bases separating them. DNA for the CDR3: TGCGCCAGCAGCTTGGCAACAAACTACAATGAGCAGTTCTTC. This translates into CASSLATNYNEQFF.

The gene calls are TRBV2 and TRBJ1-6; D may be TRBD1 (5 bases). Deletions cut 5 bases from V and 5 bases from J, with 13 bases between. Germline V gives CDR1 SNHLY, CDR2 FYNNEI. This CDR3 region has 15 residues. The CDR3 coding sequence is TGTGCCAGCAGTTTTGGGACCGGAGATAATTCACCCCTCCACTTT. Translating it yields CASSFGTGDNSPLHF.

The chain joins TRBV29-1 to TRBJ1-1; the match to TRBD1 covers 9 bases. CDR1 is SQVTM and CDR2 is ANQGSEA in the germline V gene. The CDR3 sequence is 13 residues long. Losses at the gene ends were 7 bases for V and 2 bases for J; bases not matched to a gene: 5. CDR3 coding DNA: TGCAGCGCCGCGGGACAGGGCAACACTGAAGCTTTCTTT. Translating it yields CSAAGQGNTEAFF.

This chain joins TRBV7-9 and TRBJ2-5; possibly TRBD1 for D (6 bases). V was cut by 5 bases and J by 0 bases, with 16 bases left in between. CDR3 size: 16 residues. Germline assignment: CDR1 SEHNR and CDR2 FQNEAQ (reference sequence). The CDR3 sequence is CASSQRDTGNQETQYF. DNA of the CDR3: TGTGCCAGCAGCCAGAGGGATACAGGGAACCAAGAGACCCAGTACTTC.

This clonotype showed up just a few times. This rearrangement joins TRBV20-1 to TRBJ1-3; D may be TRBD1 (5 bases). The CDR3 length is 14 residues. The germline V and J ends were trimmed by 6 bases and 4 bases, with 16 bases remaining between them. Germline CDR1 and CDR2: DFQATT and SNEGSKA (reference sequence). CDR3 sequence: CSARVLGVGNTIYF. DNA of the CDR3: TGCAGTGCCAGGGTCTTAGGAGTGGGAAACACCATATATTTT.

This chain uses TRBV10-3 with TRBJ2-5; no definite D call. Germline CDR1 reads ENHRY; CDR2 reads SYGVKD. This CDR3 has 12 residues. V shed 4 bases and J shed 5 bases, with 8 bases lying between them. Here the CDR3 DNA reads TGTGCCATCAGTGCCAACAGTGAGACCCAGTACTTC. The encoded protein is CAISANSETQYF.